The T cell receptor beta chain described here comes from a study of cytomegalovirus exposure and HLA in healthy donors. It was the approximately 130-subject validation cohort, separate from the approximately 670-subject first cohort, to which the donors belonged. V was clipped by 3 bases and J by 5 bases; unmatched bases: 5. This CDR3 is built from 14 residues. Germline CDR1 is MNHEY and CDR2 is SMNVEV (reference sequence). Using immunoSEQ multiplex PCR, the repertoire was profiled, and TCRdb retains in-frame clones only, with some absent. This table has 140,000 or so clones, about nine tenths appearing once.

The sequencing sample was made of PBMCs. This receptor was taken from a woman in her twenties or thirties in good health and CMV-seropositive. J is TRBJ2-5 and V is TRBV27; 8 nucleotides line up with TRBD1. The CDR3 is CASSLQGARETQYF. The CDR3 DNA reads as TGTGCCAGCAGTTTGCAGGGGGCGCGGGAGACCCAGTACTTC.